The following is a T cell receptor beta chain sequence with its context. Its antigen is unidentified. Hyperthyroidism in the patients, aged 18 to 65, was newly diagnosed and under 2 months in duration. RNA transcripts served as the template for amplifying TCR beta CDR3 regions. The HTBI primer set was used in a first-round RT-PCR of the TCR CDR3. In TCRdb, the multiplex PCR reads were re-called with MiXCR into one record per CDR3 protein. This sample has around 800,000 distinct CDR3 sequences, with 35% to 45% found just once. This record comes from a study of T cells in Graves' hyperthyroidism and ophthalmopathy. Study-wide context: Initial diagnosis, before any treatment, was when peripheral blood was collected.

Study-wide points: Prediction of ophthalmopathy progression came a median roughly 6.4 months pre-onset.

Trimming pared 8 bases from V and 4 bases from J, leaving 11 bases between. The CDR3 is made up of 11 amino acids. Germline values: CDR1 SQVTM, CDR2 ANQGSEA. J is TRBJ1-2 and V is TRBV29-1; no clear D. The specimen sequenced was blood. This receptor was obtained from a man aged 18 to 30 with Graves' hyperthyroidism. This chain's CDR3 is CSLGLTYGYTF. CDR3 DNA: TGCAGCCTCGGGCTTACCTATGGCTACACCTTC.